This passage covers 31 T cell receptor beta chains from one sample sequenced in a study of Graves' ophthalmopathy and Graves' hyperthyroidism. RNA transcripts yielded amplified TCR beta CDR3 regions. RT-PCR was first run with HTBI primers, then multiplex PCR in a second round. TCRdb reanalysed the multiplex PCR reads using MiXCR and keeps one entry per CDR3 protein. The sample includes approximately 210,000 distinct CDR3 sequences, over 25% seen only once; the top ten take 9.1%. Sequencing input: peripheral blood. These receptor sequences come from a man between 50 and 59 years old with Graves' ophthalmopathy.

This clonotype was detected a few times. J is TRBJ2-5 and V is TRBV15; D remains unclear. Trimming took 1 base from V and 1 from J, leaving 7 bases between them. There are 14 residues in the CDR3. CDR1 and CDR2 (germline): LNHNV, YYDKDF (reference sequence). DNA of the CDR3: TGTGCCACCAGCAGAGCTCGAACCCAAGAGACCCAGTACTTC. This encodes CATSRARTQETQYF.

At least ten counts were recorded for this clonotype. This sequence joins TRBV11-2 and TRBJ1-6; D possibly corresponds to TRBD1 (5 bases). This CDR3 is 15 amino acids long. The V end was cut by 4 bases, the J end by 0 bases, with 7 bases between. CDR1 is SGHAT, CDR2 FQNNGV, per germline. CDR3 amino acids: CASSSGGSYNSPLHF. The CDR3 DNA is TGTGCCAGCAGCTCCGGGGGCTCCTATAATTCACCCCTCCACTTT. The full variable domain, with the rest looked up from reference TRBV11-2 and TRBJ1-6, is EAGVAQSPRYKIIEKRQSVAFWCNPISGHATLYWYQQILGQGPKLLIQFQNNGVVDDSQLPKDRFSAERLKGVDSTLKIQPAKLEDSAVYLCASSSGGSYNSPLHFGNGTRLTVT.

This clonotype was recorded many times. This chain uses TRBV12-3 or TRBV12-4 with TRBJ2-2; D gene uncertain. The CDR3 sequence is 14 residues long. Trimming cost V 1 base and J 3 bases, with 6 bases left between them. The CDR3 loop is CASSLGPYTGELFF. CDR3 DNA: TGTGCCAGCAGTTTAGGACCCTACACCGGGGAGCTGTTTTTT.

This clonotype was picked up many times. This chain uses TRBV20-1 with TRBJ2-5, with 12 bases lining up with TRBD2. The germline gives CDR1 DFQATT, CDR2 SNEGSKA (reference sequence). The CDR3 is 16 amino acids. The V gene end was trimmed by 6 bases and the J gene end by 0 bases; junction bases not matched to a gene: 8. This CDR3 is CSASGTSGQYQETQYF. The CDR3 region has the DNA TGCAGTGCGTCCGGGACTAGCGGGCAGTACCAAGAGACCCAGTACTTC.

V and J are TRBV6-2 or TRBV6-3 and TRBJ2-2; TRBD2 agrees at 10 bases. CDR3 length: 15 amino acids. Germline V gene sequence: CDR1 MNHEY, CDR2 SVGEGT. Unmatched junction bases numbered 6, after V lost 7 bases and J lost 4 bases. CDR3 residues: CASMSGGAPTGELFF. CDR3 sequence (DNA): TGTGCCAGCATGAGCGGGGGGGCTCCCACCGGGGAGCTGTTTTTT.

The chain links TRBV7-2 to TRBJ2-5; D perhaps matches TRBD2 (6 bases). Trimming took 0 bases from V and 4 from J, leaving 15 bases between them. This CDR3 spans 16 amino acids. In germline, CDR1 is SGHTA, CDR2 FQGNSA. Here the CDR3 reads CASSLAVAERGETQYF. The CDR3 DNA is TGTGCCAGCAGCTTAGCGGTAGCGGAGAGGGGAGAGACCCAGTACTTC.

This clonotype was recorded at least ten times. The chain is built from TRBV6-1 and TRBJ1-2; 8 bases match TRBD1. Germline V gives CDR1 MNHNS, CDR2 SASEGT. Losses at the gene ends were 0 bases for V and 8 bases for J; bases not matched to a gene: 5. The CDR3 is 14 amino acids. The CDR3 DNA is TGTGCCAGCAGTGAAGCGGGGACAGGCGGGGGCTACACCTTC. This codes for CASSEAGTGGGYTF.

This clonotype was detected many times. This rearrangement joins TRBV28 to TRBJ2-5; 12 positions agree with TRBD2. This CDR3 has 14 amino acids. V shed 5 bases and J 5 bases; nucleotides not matched to a gene: 3. Germline V gene data show CDR1 as MDHEN and CDR2 as SYDVKM. The CDR3 DNA reads as TGTGCCAGCAGTCTAGCGGGAGGGGGGGAGACCCAGTACTTC. This sequence encodes CASSLAGGGETQYF. Supplemented by reference TRBV28 and TRBJ2-5, the full variable domain reads DVKVTQSSRYLVKRTGEKVFLECVQDMDHENMFWYRQDPGLGLRLIYFSYDVKMKEKGDIPEGYSVSREKKERFSLILESASTNQTSMYLCASSLAGGGETQYFGPGTRLLVL.

This clonotype was counted ten times or more. The chain joins TRBV20-1 to TRBJ2-2; 7 bases map to TRBD1. The CDR3 runs 13 residues. Unmatched junction bases numbered 4, after V lost 5 bases and J lost 4 bases. Germline loops: CDR1 DFQATT, CDR2 SNEGSKA (reference sequence). Here the CDR3 reads CSAWDSSTGELFF. The CDR3 DNA follows: TGCAGTGCTTGGGACAGCAGCACCGGGGAGCTGTTTTTT.

This clonotype has a count of ten or more. This CDR3 reads CASSSSAGSETQYF. The CDR3 DNA follows: TGTGCCAGCAGCTCCAGCGCGGGGTCGGAGACCCAGTACTTC. The chain uses TRBV9 and TRBJ2-5; D might be TRBD2 (6 bases). Per the germline V gene, CDR1 is SGDLS and CDR2 is YYNGEE. The CDR3 covers 14 residues. V lost 4 bases and J 5 bases, leaving 15 bases between the germline ends.

The J gene is TRBJ2-4, the V gene TRBV28, with 8 bases identical to TRBD1. Germline CDR1 and CDR2: MDHEN and SYDVKM. This CDR3 spans 16 amino acids. J was trimmed by 0 bases and V by 7 bases; bases with no gene match: 8. The CDR3 sequence: CASNTGGLLAKNIQYF. CDR3 DNA sequence: TGTGCCAGCAACACAGGGGGATTACTAGCCAAAAACATTCAGTACTTC.

This clonotype came up many times. The chain combines TRBV6-5 with TRBJ2-5, with TRBD2 matching 7 bases. Looked up from germline, CDR1 is MNHEY and CDR2 is SVGAGI. J gave up 4 bases and V 0 bases, and 8 bases lay outside the gene matches. CDR3 length equals 16 residues. Here the CDR3 reads CASSYSAGVVRETQYF. CDR3 DNA sequence: TGTGCCAGCAGTTACTCGGCGGGAGTTGTACGAGAGACCCAGTACTTC.

This rearrangement joins TRBV28 to TRBJ2-5, with TRBD1 identical over 11 bases. The CDR3 sequence is 16 residues long. From germline, CDR1 is MDHEN and CDR2 SYDVKM. J gave up 2 bases and V 8 bases, and 10 bases lay outside the gene matches. The CDR3 protein is CASSPLGQGVQETQYF. CDR3 DNA sequence: TGTGCCAGCTCCCCCCTGGGACAGGGGGTGCAAGAGACCCAGTACTTC.

J is TRBJ1-2 and V is TRBV7-9, with D possibly being TRBD1 (5 bases). CDR3 length: 14 amino acids. The germline V gene encodes CDR1 SEHNR and CDR2 FQNEAQ (reference sequence). The V gene lost 5 bases and the J gene lost 4 bases, with 14 bases spanning the gap. The CDR3 nucleotides are TGTGCCAGCAGCCCCCACAGGCGGATCTATGGCTACACCTTC. This sequence encodes CASSPHRRIYGYTF.

This clonotype was found once. V is TRBV6-1 and J is TRBJ1-5; tentatively, D is TRBD1 (5 bases). V lost 7 bases, J lost 15 bases, and 22 bases lay in between. The CDR3 has 13 residues. From germline, CDR1 is MNHNS and CDR2 SASEGT. Here the CDR3 DNA reads TGTGCCAGCAAAGGCAGGGAAGCCCTAAGCCGGCATTTT. Translated, it gives CASKGREALSRHF.

V is TRBV12-3 or TRBV12-4 and J is TRBJ2-7; D uncertain. The V and J ends lost 5 bases and 2 bases respectively, with 10 bases between them. The CDR3 runs to 13 residues. The CDR3 sequence: CASSEGPAYEQYF. The CDR3 nucleotides read TGTGCCAGCAGTGAAGGGCCAGCCTACGAGCAGTACTTC.

The chain joins TRBV9 to TRBJ1-6; possibly TRBD1 for D (6 bases). CDR3 length: 16 residues. Germline assignment: CDR1 SGDLS and CDR2 YYNGEE. V shed 3 bases and J shed 4 bases, with 14 bases lying between them. DNA for the CDR3: TGTGCCAGCAGCGAAACACCGACAGGTTATAATTCACCCCTCCACTTT. Translated, it gives CASSETPTGYNSPLHF. The whole variable domain, filled in from reference TRBV9 and TRBJ1-6, reads DSGVTQTPKHLITATGQRVTLRCSPRSGDLSVYWYQQSLDQGLQFLIQYYNGEERAKGNILERFSAQQFPDLHSELNLSSLELGDSALYFCASSETPTGYNSPLHFGNGTRLTVT.

The chain joins TRBV12-5 to TRBJ2-5; D might be TRBD1 or TRBD2, each matching 6 bases. The CDR3 length is 13 residues. V was pared by 7 bases and J by 1 base, with 10 bases between. Germline V gives CDR1 LGHNT, CDR2 FRNRAP. CDR3 sequence (DNA): TGTGCTAGTGTCCCGGGGGCCCAAGAGACCCAGTACTTC. Translating it yields CASVPGAQETQYF.

This clonotype was observed at least ten times. This chain connects TRBV12-3 or TRBV12-4 to TRBJ2-2, with D perhaps matching TRBD2 (6 bases). Trimming took off 1 base at V and 7 bases at J, with 7 bases between the two ends. The CDR3 has 13 residues. CDR3 sequence (DNA): TGTGCCAGCAGTTTAGGCGGGAACGGGGAGCTGTTTTTT. Its translation is CASSLGGNGELFF.

This clonotype came up many times. Given the absence of the conserved phenylalanine or tryptophan at the CDR3 end, a read error is likely. The rearrangement joins TRBV12-3 or TRBV12-4 to TRBJ2-5, with a tentative D call TRBD2 (6 bases). Trimming pared 3 bases from V and 4 bases from J, leaving 15 bases between. The CDR3 extends over 15 amino acids. CDR3 coding DNA: TGTGCCAGCAGTTTCCCCCCCCGGGAGCGAGAGACCCAGTACCTC. It codes for CASSFPPRERETQYL.

In this sample, this clonotype turned up many times. The rearrangement links TRBV28 to TRBJ1-6; 7 positions agree with TRBD1. V shed 6 bases and J 9 bases; nucleotides not matched to a gene: 8. The CDR3 has 14 residues. Germline assignment: CDR1 MDHEN and CDR2 SYDVKM. The CDR3 sequence: CASSPGDRISPLHF. CDR3 sequence (DNA): TGTGCCAGCAGCCCTGGGGACAGAATTTCACCCCTCCACTTT. Full variable domain (missing parts from reference TRBV28 and TRBJ1-6): DVKVTQSSRYLVKRTGEKVFLECVQDMDHENMFWYRQDPGLGLRLIYFSYDVKMKEKGDIPEGYSVSREKKERFSLILESASTNQTSMYLCASSPGDRISPLHFGNGTRLTVT.

This clonotype came up once. The chain uses TRBV7-3 and TRBJ1-1, with 8 positions matching TRBD1. Looked up from germline, CDR1 is SGHTA and CDR2 is FQGTGA. CDR3 length equals 15 residues. V shed 5 bases and J 4 bases; nucleotides not matched to a gene: 9. The CDR3 nucleotides are TGTGCCAGCAGCCTAATACAGGGGGTAAGCACTGAAGCTTTCTTT. Amino acid sequence: CASSLIQGVSTEAFF.

CDR3 sequence reads: CSARDGTSGVYEQYF. For the CDR3, the DNA is TGCAGTGCTAGAGATGGGACTAGCGGAGTCTACGAGCAGTACTTC. This chain joins TRBV20-1 and TRBJ2-7; 11 positions match TRBD2. The V segment lost 0 bases and the J segment 3 bases; nucleotides outside the gene matches: 4. The germline gives CDR1 DFQATT, CDR2 SNEGSKA (reference sequence). This CDR3 has 15 amino acids.

This chain joins TRBV25-1 and TRBJ1-1; 7 bases are shared with TRBD1. Germline loops: CDR1 MGHDK, CDR2 SYGVNS. This CDR3 spans 15 amino acids. V shed 3 bases, J shed 0 bases, and the junction held 4 bases outside the gene matches. CDR3 sequence (DNA): TGTGCCAGCAGTGAGTCCAGGGGGATGAACACTGAAGCTTTCTTT. Amino acids: CASSESRGMNTEAFF.

V gene TRBV7-9 combines with J gene TRBJ2-2, with D possibly TRBD1 on 6 matching bases. V was clipped by 5 bases and J by 1 base, with 11 bases between them. The CDR3 runs to 15 residues. Per germline, CDR1 SEHNR and CDR2 FQNEAQ (reference sequence). Written as DNA, the CDR3 is TGTGCCAGCAGCGTAGACAGGCTGAACACCGGGGAGCTGTTTTTT. Its protein is CASSVDRLNTGELFF. Complete variable domain (other parts from reference TRBV7-9 and TRBJ2-2): DTGVSQNPRHKITKRGQNVTFRCDPISEHNRLYWYRQTLGQGPEFLTYFQNEAQLEKSRLLSDRFSAERPKGSFSTLEIQRTEQGDSAMYLCASSVDRLNTGELFFGEGSRLTVL.

This clonotype was seen repeatedly, ten times or more. The genes are TRBV6-1 and TRBJ2-2, with TRBD1 identical over 7 bases. The CDR3 contains 15 residues. Looked up from germline, CDR1 is MNHNS and CDR2 is SASEGT. V gave up 6 bases and J gave up 1 base; unmatched junction bases: 5. The DNA for the CDR3 is TGTGCCAGCAGAACAGGGGAGCGGAACACCGGGGAGCTGTTTTTT. It yields the protein CASRTGERNTGELFF.

This CDR3 reads CASTAGGEETQYF. The CDR3 bases are TGTGCCAGCACGGCTGGAGGGGAAGAGACCCAGTACTTC. This chain links TRBV7-9 with TRBJ2-5; a possible D gene is TRBD2 (6 bases). CDR3 size: 13 residues. In germline, CDR1 is SEHNR, CDR2 FQNEAQ (reference sequence). V was pared by 7 bases and J by 3 bases, with 12 bases between.

This clonotype has at least ten counts. V usage is TRBV15 and J usage is TRBJ2-5; 14 nucleotides agree with TRBD2. Unmatched junction bases numbered 9, after V lost 1 base and J lost 5 bases. CDR1 and CDR2 from the germline V gene are LNHNV and YYDKDF (reference sequence). The CDR3 is 18 amino acids. The CDR3 loop is CATSRVGTSGRWRETQYF. The DNA of the CDR3 is TGTGCCACCAGCAGAGTGGGGACTAGCGGGAGATGGAGGGAGACCCAGTACTTC.

In this sample, this clonotype turned up many times. The rearrangement joins TRBV6-4 to TRBJ2-7; 10 bases map to TRBD2. This CDR3 region has 15 residues. Germline-derived CDR1 and CDR2 are MRHNA and SNTAGT. After removal of 8 bases from V and 0 bases from J, the junction contained 7 bases not matched to a gene. For the CDR3, the DNA is TGTGCCAGCGGTACCGGGACTAGCGTCTCCTACGAGCAGTACTTC. Protein product: CASGTGTSVSYEQYF.

The sample holds many counts of this clonotype. V and J are TRBV4-3 and TRBJ2-7; 9 bases agree with TRBD2. CDR1 LGHNA and CDR2 YSLEER come from the germline V gene. This CDR3 is 18 amino acids long. Losses at the gene ends were 1 base for V and 5 bases for J; bases not matched to a gene: 15. CDR3 nucleotides: TGCGCCAGCAGCCAAGTCCGAGTCGCGGGAGGGCCGGCGGACGAGCAGTACTTC. It yields the protein CASSQVRVAGGPADEQYF.

This clonotype was counted at least ten times. The chain recombines TRBV3-1 with TRBJ2-5, with D unclear. This CDR3 spans 16 amino acids. Trimming removed 0 bases from V and 5 bases from J, with 16 bases in between. Germline V gives CDR1 LGHDT, CDR2 YNNKEL (reference sequence). In DNA, the CDR3 is TGTGCCAGCAGCCAAGAGAGGCACAGTGCGCGGGAGACCCAGTACTTC. It specifies CASSQERHSARETQYF.